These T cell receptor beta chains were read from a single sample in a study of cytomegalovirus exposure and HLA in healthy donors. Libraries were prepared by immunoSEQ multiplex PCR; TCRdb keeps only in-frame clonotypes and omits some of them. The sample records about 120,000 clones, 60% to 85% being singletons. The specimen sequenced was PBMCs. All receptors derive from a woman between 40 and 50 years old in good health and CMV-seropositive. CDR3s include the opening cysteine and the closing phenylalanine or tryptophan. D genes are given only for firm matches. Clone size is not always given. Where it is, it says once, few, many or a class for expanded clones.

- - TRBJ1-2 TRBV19 TGTGCCAGTAGTCCCTCGGGTTATGGCTACACCTTC CASSPSGYGYTF
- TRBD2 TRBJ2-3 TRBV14 TGTGCCAGCAGCAGGACTAGCGGGGGGAATACGCAGTATTTT CASSRTSGGNTQYF
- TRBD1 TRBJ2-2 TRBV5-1 TGCGCCAGCAGCCAACAGGGGGCCACCGGGGAGCTGTTTTTT CASSQQGATGELFF
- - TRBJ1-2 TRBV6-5 TGTGCCAGCAGTTACTCTCCCAGGGGCTATGGCTACACCTTC CASSYSPRGYGYTF
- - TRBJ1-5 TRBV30 TGTGCCTGGAGTAGGGCAGGGGCGAATCAGCCCCAGCATTTT CAWSRAGANQPQHF
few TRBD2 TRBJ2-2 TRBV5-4 TGTGCCAGCAGCTTCCTCGGGGGGGTGAACACCGGGGAGCTGTTTTTT CASSFLGGVNTGELFF
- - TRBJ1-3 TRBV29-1 TGCAGCGTCTCACAGGGTATGGGAAACACCATATATTTT CSVSQGMGNTIYF
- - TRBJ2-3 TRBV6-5 TGTGCCAGCAGTTACTCCGGCGGGACAGATACGCAGTATTTT CASSYSGGTDTQYF
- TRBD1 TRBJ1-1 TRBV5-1 TGCGCCAGCAGCTTGGGAGGGACAGGGCCTACTGAAGCTTTCTTT CASSLGGTGPTEAFF
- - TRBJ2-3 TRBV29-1 TGCAGCGCCTTAGCCCCTCTTTCGGGAGATACGCAGTATTTT CSALAPLSGDTQYF
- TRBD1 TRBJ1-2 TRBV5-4 TGTGCCAGCAGGAGACAGGGAGGTAGCTATGGCTACACCTTC CASRRQGGSYGYTF
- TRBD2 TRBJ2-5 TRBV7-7 TGTGCTAGCAGCTTAGGCGGCGGGAGGGGAGAGACCCAGTACTTC CASSLGGGRGETQYF
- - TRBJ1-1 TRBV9 TGTGCCAGCAGCGTAGAACCTATGAACACTGAAGCTTTCTTT CASSVEPMNTEAFF
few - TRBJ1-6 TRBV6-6 TGTGCCAGCAGCACCGGGACAAACAAGGGTGTTTCACCCCTCCACTTT CASSTGTNKGVSPLHF
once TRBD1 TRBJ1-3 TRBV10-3 TGTGCCATCAGTGGTGGACAGGGGCCGGACTCTGGAAACACCATATATTTT CAISGGQGPDSGNTIYF
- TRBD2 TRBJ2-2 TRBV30 TGTGCCTGGAGTGTCGGGACTAGCGGGGGCACCGGGGAGCTGTTTTTT CAWSVGTSGGTGELFF